A single T cell receptor (beta chain) is shown here with its context. This CDR3 region has 15 residues. The germline gives CDR1 SEHNR, CDR2 FQNEAQ (reference sequence). The V and J ends lost 5 bases and 3 bases, in that order; junction bases with no gene match: 4. This record belongs to a study of response to subunit inactivated influenza vaccine. TCRdb ran MiXCR on the RT-PCR reads and lists one entry per CDR3 protein. The sample contains 590,000 or so distinct CDR3 sequences, approximately 15% of which appear only once. The V gene is TRBV7-9, the J gene TRBJ2-1; 10 positions agree with TRBD2. The material was PBMCs from blood, obtained less than 15 days before vaccination. The sequence was obtained from a man aged 45-65 years who received an inactivated influenza vaccine. CDR3 in amino acids: CASSPSGSHYNEQFF. CDR3 nucleotide sequence: TGTGCCAGCAGCCCTAGCGGGAGTCACTACAATGAGCAGTTCTTC.